The 27 T cell receptor beta chains below all came from one sample that was sequenced in a study of blood T cell repertoires in COVID-19. Some clones are missing from TCRdb's copy, which holds only in-frame ones; the method was immunoSEQ multiplex PCR. The sample contains just under 350,000 clones, about nine tenths of which appear only once. The sequencing input was peripheral blood. The source is a woman in her 70s with COVID-19, enrolled during active disease.

This chain uses TRBV2 with TRBJ1-2; 9 positions match TRBD1. The CDR3 contains 14 residues. The V gene's germline CDR1 is SNHLY and CDR2 FYNNEI. V gave up 6 bases and J gave up 2 bases; unmatched junction bases: 4. The CDR3: CASRGGQGNYGYTF. CDR3 in DNA: TGTGCCAGCAGGGGAGGACAGGGGAACTATGGCTACACCTTC.

This rearrangement joins TRBV19 to TRBJ2-2; TRBD1 matches at 9 bases. The CDR3 runs to 15 residues. CDR1 is LNHDA and CDR2 is SQIVND in the germline V gene (reference sequence). The V gene end was trimmed by 5 bases and the J gene end by 8 bases; junction bases not matched to a gene: 9. Written as DNA, the CDR3 is TGTGCCAGTAGTCATGGTACAGGGGGCCAGGGGGAGCTGTTTTTT. Translating it yields CASSHGTGGQGELFF.

The chain has TRBV7-2 and TRBJ2-3, with TRBD1 matching over 10 bases. Germline V CDR1 and CDR2: SGHTA, FQGNSA. The CDR3 is 16 residues long. Trimming took 4 bases from V and 5 from J; bases not matched to a gene: 9. CDR3 in amino acids: CASSSRATGGLDTQYF. In DNA form, the CDR3 reads TGTGCCAGCAGCTCCCGAGCGACAGGGGGCCTAGATACGCAGTATTTT.

The DNA of the CDR3 is TGTGCCAGCAGCTTGGACAGGGGGCTCAATCAGCCCCAGCATTTT. It codes for CASSLDRGLNQPQHF. This chain uses TRBV5-4 with TRBJ1-5; 9 nucleotides match TRBD1. Germline assignment: CDR1 SGHNT and CDR2 YYREEE (reference sequence). After removal of 0 bases from V and 3 bases from J, the junction contained 1 base not matched to a gene. The CDR3 has 15 residues.

The chain links TRBV2 to TRBJ1-1, with D unresolved. Germline values: CDR1 SNHLY, CDR2 FYNNEI. V dropped 3 bases and J dropped 3 bases, with 11 bases sitting between them. This CDR3 is 14 amino acids long. CDR3: CASSEAGSYTEAFF. CDR3 DNA: TGTGCCAGCAGTGAGGCAGGAAGTTACACTGAAGCTTTCTTT.

J is TRBJ2-4 and V is TRBV7-2; D remains unclear. The CDR3 loop spans 16 amino acids. Between the trimmed V and J ends, which lost 0 bases and 4 bases, there was a span of 13 bases. CDR1 and CDR2 from the germline V gene are SGHTA and FQGNSA. CDR3 DNA: TGTGCCAGCAGCTTAGCGGGCATTGTCCATAAAAACATTCAGTACTTC. Protein sequence: CASSLAGIVHKNIQYF.

The chain uses TRBV7-2 and TRBJ2-5; 9 nucleotides align to TRBD2. The J segment lost 1 base and the V segment lost 1 base, leaving 4 bases of the junction unmatched. Germline V gene sequence: CDR1 SGHTA, CDR2 FQGNSA. The CDR3 contains 16 residues. The CDR3 DNA sequence: TGTGCCAGCAGCTTAGGCCTAGCGGGGATCCAAGAGACCCAGTACTTC. Protein: CASSLGLAGIQETQYF.

The V call is TRBV7-2, the J call TRBJ1-5, with TRBD1 matching over 10 bases. Trimming cost V 7 bases and J 8 bases; bases outside gene matches: 8. The CDR3 runs to 14 residues. Germline V gives CDR1 SGHTA, CDR2 FQGNSA. The CDR3 DNA reads TGTGCCAGCACCTCAGGACAGGGGGAGAAGCCCCAGCATTTT. Encoded protein: CASTSGQGEKPQHF.

The chain uses TRBV6-1 and TRBJ2-5, with D maybe TRBD2 (5 bases). Trimming shortened V by 1 base and J by 6 bases, and 15 bases separated the two germline ends. Germline CDR1 MNHNS, CDR2 SASEGT. The CDR3 runs to 15 residues. CDR3 DNA sequence: TGTGCCAGCAGTGAAGTTCGGTGGGAGTCCCAGACCCAGTACTTC. Translation: CASSEVRWESQTQYF.

The chain links TRBV12-5 to TRBJ1-2; D is uncertain. Germline loops: CDR1 LGHNT, CDR2 FRNRAP. This CDR3 is 15 amino acids long. V gave up 3 bases and J gave up 3 bases, with 14 bases separating them. DNA of the CDR3: TGTGCTAGTGGTTTAGCGGTTAACGGATACTATGGCTACACCTTC. Translated: CASGLAVNGYYGYTF.

V is TRBV19 and J is TRBJ2-6; 7 nucleotides align to TRBD1. The CDR3 loop spans 16 amino acids. CDR1 LNHDA and CDR2 SQIVND come from the germline V gene (reference sequence). J was trimmed by 0 bases and V by 10 bases; bases with no gene match: 9. The CDR3 sequence is CATLRDSLSGANVLTF. The CDR3 region has the DNA TGTGCCACTCTCCGGGACAGTCTCTCTGGGGCCAACGTCCTGACTTTC.

The CDR3 sequence is CASSSHLGDYEQYF. The DNA of the CDR3 is TGTGCCAGCAGCTCGCATTTAGGGGATTACGAGCAGTACTTC. The chain couples TRBV13 to TRBJ2-7; possible D gene TRBD1, 5 bases. Trimming removed 4 bases from V and 4 bases from J, with 14 bases in between. This CDR3 has 14 amino acids. Germline CDR1 is PRHDT and CDR2 is FYEKMQ (reference sequence).

The chain is built from TRBV5-1 and TRBJ1-3; D remains ambiguous. V lost 4 bases to trimming and J lost 0 bases, with 11 bases between them. Germline V gives CDR1 SGHRS, CDR2 YFSETQ. The CDR3 is 15 residues long. CDR3 sequence (DNA): TGCGCCAGCAGCCTAACTTCCAACTCTGGAAACACCATATATTTT. As protein: CASSLTSNSGNTIYF.

The chain links TRBV2 to TRBJ1-4; D is unclear. The CDR3 is 13 amino acids. Trimming cost V 5 bases and J 2 bases, with 6 bases left between them. CDR1 SNHLY and CDR2 FYNNEI come from the germline V gene. The CDR3 nucleotides read TGTGCCAGCAGTTTACGGACTAATGAAAAACTGTTTTTT. Its protein product is CASSLRTNEKLFF.

This chain links TRBV29-1 with TRBJ1-1; D possibly corresponds to TRBD1 (6 bases). CDR3 length: 14 amino acids. The germline V gene encodes CDR1 SQVTM and CDR2 ANQGSEA. Trimming cost V 3 bases and J 3 bases, with 14 bases left between them. CDR3 sequence (DNA): TGCAGCGTTGAGCGAACAGGGATTGACACTGAAGCTTTCTTT. Encoded protein: CSVERTGIDTEAFF.

The chain is built from TRBV5-1 and TRBJ2-5; TRBD1 aligns across 9 bases. Germline V CDR1 and CDR2: SGHRS, YFSETQ. This CDR3 spans 15 amino acids. The V gene end was trimmed by 2 bases and the J gene end by 3 bases; junction bases not matched to a gene: 5. CDR3 DNA: TGCGCCAGCAGCTTACAGGGGGCATATGAAGAGACCCAGTACTTC. This encodes CASSLQGAYEETQYF.

V is TRBV19 and J is TRBJ2-3, with 10 bases identical to TRBD1. This CDR3 is built from 14 residues. With 5 bases clipped from V and 5 bases from J, the junction kept 4 bases outside the gene matches. Germline values: CDR1 LNHDA, CDR2 SQIVND (reference sequence). CDR3 loop: CASSSTGGKDTQYF. The CDR3 DNA is TGTGCCAGTAGTTCGACAGGGGGCAAAGATACGCAGTATTTT.

The chain uses TRBV5-1 and TRBJ1-1; 11 bases are shared with TRBD1. The trim removed 2 bases at V and 3 bases at J, leaving 6 bases unmatched. The CDR3 contains 16 residues. The germline gives CDR1 SGHRS, CDR2 YFSETQ. CDR3 protein: CASSFRTGGLDTEAFF. As DNA, the CDR3 is TGCGCCAGCAGCTTTAGGACAGGGGGCCTGGACACTGAAGCTTTCTTT.

This clone was counted a single time. CDR3 region: CASNYRDNYRELFF. CDR3 nucleotide sequence: TGTGCCAGTAATTACAGGGATAATTACCGGGAGCTGTTTTTT. The genes are TRBV19 and TRBJ2-2, with D perhaps TRBD1 (6 bases). This CDR3 has 14 amino acids. Trimming took 7 bases from V and 9 from J, leaving 18 bases between them. CDR1 is LNHDA, CDR2 SQIVND, per germline (reference sequence). Using reference TRBV19 and TRBJ2-2 for the parts outside the CDR3, the full variable domain is DGGITQSPKYLFRKEGQNVTLSCEQNLNHDAMYWYRQDPGQGLRLIYYSQIVNDFQKGDIAEGYSVSREKKESFPLTVTSAQKNPTAFYLCASNYRDNYRELFFGEGSRLTVL.

The V gene is TRBV28, the J gene TRBJ1-2; D possibly corresponds to TRBD1 (6 bases). This CDR3 is 13 amino acids long. Looked up from germline, CDR1 is MDHEN and CDR2 is SYDVKM. The V and J ends lost 6 bases and 2 bases respectively, with 10 bases between them. CDR3 loop: CASSPGVNYGYTF. DNA for the CDR3: TGTGCCAGCAGCCCAGGGGTAAACTATGGCTACACCTTC.

This sequence joins TRBV24-1 and TRBJ1-1; D may be TRBD1 (6 bases). V lost 7 bases and J 1 base, leaving 9 bases between the germline ends. The CDR3 length is 13 residues. The germline V gene encodes CDR1 KGHDR and CDR2 SFDVKD. CDR3 amino acids: CATRRDTNTEAFF. DNA of the CDR3: TGTGCCACCAGACGGGACACGAACACTGAAGCTTTCTTT.

This clone appeared a single time. V is TRBV2 and J is TRBJ1-2, with D maybe TRBD1 (5 bases). This CDR3 has 16 amino acids. In germline, CDR1 is SNHLY, CDR2 FYNNEI. Trimming took off 5 bases at V and 8 bases at J, with 24 bases between the two ends. The CDR3 sequence: CASSPVLRGTAGGYTF. For the CDR3, the DNA is TGTGCCAGCAGTCCCGTTTTAAGGGGAACGGCGGGGGGCTACACCTTC.

This clone was detected once. V gene TRBV6-1 combines with J gene TRBJ2-4; 7 nucleotides agree with TRBD2. V trimming: 2 bases; J trimming: 8 bases; junction bases outside the gene matches: 9. Germline-derived CDR1 and CDR2 are MNHNS and SASEGT. The CDR3 is 15 amino acids. For the CDR3, the DNA is TGTGCCAGCAGTGAATCTATTGGGGGGGGAGACATTCAGTACTTC. This translates into CASSESIGGGDIQYF.

This chain joins TRBV27 and TRBJ1-6, with no clear D. Trimming left V 4 bases short and J 9 bases short, with 16 bases between. The CDR3 length is 15 residues. Germline loops: CDR1 MNHEY, CDR2 SMNVEV (reference sequence). As DNA, the CDR3 is TGTGCCAGCAGTTCCATCGACCCTAGCATTTCACCCCTCCACTTT. Residues: CASSSIDPSISPLHF.

The J gene is TRBJ2-1, the V gene TRBV20-1; perhaps TRBD2 as D (5 bases). The V end lost 3 bases, the J end lost 7 bases, and 7 bases lay between the germline ends. CDR3 length equals 11 residues. The V gene's germline CDR1 is DFQATT and CDR2 SNEGSKA (reference sequence). CDR3 sequence reads: CSARGGNEQFF. CDR3 DNA sequence: TGCAGTGCTAGGGGCGGGAATGAGCAGTTCTTC.

A single count supports this clone. The chain couples TRBV6-5 to TRBJ2-2; the D gene is possibly TRBD1 (5 bases). CDR1 and CDR2 (germline): MNHEY, SVGAGI. CDR3 length equals 15 residues. The germline V and J ends were trimmed by 6 bases and 2 bases, with 13 bases remaining between them. The DNA of the CDR3 is TGTGCCAGCAGGCCAGCCGACAGCAACACCGGGGAGCTGTTTTTT. This gives the protein CASRPADSNTGELFF.

This chain connects TRBV9 to TRBJ1-3; the D is unclear. Germline CDR1 SGDLS, CDR2 YYNGEE. There are 14 residues in the CDR3. The V end was cut by 4 bases, the J end by 2 bases, with 10 bases between. CDR3: CASSPGETGNTIYF. The CDR3 DNA sequence: TGTGCCAGCAGCCCAGGTGAAACTGGAAACACCATATATTTT.